The clone carrying this T cell receptor beta chain was detected many times. The antigen is unknown. The sample originates from a study of T-cell reconstitution after alpha-beta-depleted transplantation in children. As it was prepared, the TCRbeta library received unique molecular identifiers. One entry per CDR3 protein, called by TCRdb with MiXCR from the PCR reads. The sample lists 750,000 to 950,000 distinct CDR3 sequences, 15% to 20% seen once, with roughly 4.8% in the top ten. Broader study findings: It was surviving recipient T cells and thymic progenitors that gave some patients high TCRbeta diversity at day 60. At around two months after transplant, the alpha-beta T cells were reportedly derived from several hundred expanded clones that came from non-depleted graft cells.

The CDR3 is 15 amino acids. The J segment lost 4 bases and the V segment lost 6 bases, leaving 9 bases of the junction unmatched. Per germline, CDR1 MNHEY and CDR2 SMNVEV (reference sequence). The input for sequencing was PBMCs, mostly from graft donor cells, taken 360 days after TCRalphabeta/CD19-depleted stem cell transplant. The chain couples TRBV27 to TRBJ2-1; 7 nucleotides agree with TRBD2. This clonotype originated in a male patient younger than 18 who had a stem cell transplant for acute lymphoblastic leukemia, so the T cells may come from the graft donor. The CDR3 DNA follows: TGTGCCAGCAGACCGGCGCGCGGGGGATACAATGAGCAGTTCTTC. It codes for CASRPARGGYNEQFF.